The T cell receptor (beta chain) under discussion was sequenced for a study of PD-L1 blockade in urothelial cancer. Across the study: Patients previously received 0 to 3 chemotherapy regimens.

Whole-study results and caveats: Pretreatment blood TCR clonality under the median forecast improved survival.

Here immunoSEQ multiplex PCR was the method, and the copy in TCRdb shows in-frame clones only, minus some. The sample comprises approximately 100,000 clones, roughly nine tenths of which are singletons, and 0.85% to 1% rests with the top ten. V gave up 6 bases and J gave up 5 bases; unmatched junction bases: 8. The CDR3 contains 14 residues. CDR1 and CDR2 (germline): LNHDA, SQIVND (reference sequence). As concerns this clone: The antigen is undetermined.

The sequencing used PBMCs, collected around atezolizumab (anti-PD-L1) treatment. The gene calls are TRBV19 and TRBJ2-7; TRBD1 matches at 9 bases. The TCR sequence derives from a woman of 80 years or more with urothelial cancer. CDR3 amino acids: CASSSGTGSHEQYF. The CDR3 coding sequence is TGTGCCAGTAGCTCCGGGACAGGGTCCCACGAGCAGTACTTC.